This T cell receptor (beta chain) was found in a study of CD8+ T cells in alopecia areata. Study-wide background: A regimen of oral tofacitinib, 5 to 10 mg twice daily, was given to treated patients. Patients in the study were on tofacitinib for 6 to 18 months, then off it for 6 months.

RNA extraction and reverse transcription yielded cDNA as sequencing template. Libraries were prepared by immunoSEQ multiplex PCR; TCRdb keeps only in-frame clonotypes and omits some of them. Here the sample spans fewer than 200,000 clones, about 67% being singletons. The CDR3 length is 15 residues. The germline CDR1 and CDR2 sequences are MNHEY and SVGAGI. J was trimmed by 4 bases and V by 5 bases; bases with no gene match: 4. Alopecia areata patients provided lesional scalp punch biopsies and peripheral blood. This rearrangement joins TRBV6-5 to TRBJ1-5; 11 bases line up with TRBD1. The clonotype was recovered from a human donor with alopecia areata. The source material was CD8+ T cells sorted from blood, sampled at week 0. The CDR3 loop is CASSPGQGANQPQHF. The CDR3 nucleotides read TGTGCCAGCAGTCCTGGACAGGGGGCTAATCAGCCCCAGCATTTT.